A single sample gave rise to the 7 T cell receptor beta chains below, sequenced in a study of blood T cell repertoires in COVID-19. Clones were sequenced by immunoSEQ multiplex PCR, and TCRdb holds only the in-frame ones, with some missing. The sample consists of roughly 150,000 clones, about 88% of them appearing once. Specimen: peripheral blood. These receptor sequences come from a woman in her 50s with COVID-19, enrolled during active disease.

V and J are TRBV19 and TRBJ1-1; no definite D call. Trimming took 8 bases from V and 3 from J, leaving 7 bases between them. In germline, CDR1 is LNHDA, CDR2 SQIVND (reference sequence). The CDR3 sequence is 11 residues long. The CDR3 sequence: CASLRDTEAFF. CDR3 nucleotides: TGTGCCAGTCTCCGGGACACTGAAGCTTTCTTT.

The chain has TRBV6-5 and TRBJ1-1, with D possibly matching TRBD1 (6 bases). CDR3 length equals 13 residues. V gave up 7 bases and J gave up 4 bases, with 13 bases separating them. CDR1 MNHEY and CDR2 SVGAGI come from the germline V gene. This CDR3 reads CASNIQGGTEAFF. For the CDR3, the DNA is TGTGCCAGCAATATACAGGGTGGCACTGAAGCTTTCTTT.

V is TRBV7-9 and J is TRBJ2-7; 7 bases are shared with TRBD1. This CDR3 contains 14 residues. CDR1 is SEHNR and CDR2 is FQNEAQ in the germline V gene (reference sequence). J was trimmed by 7 bases and V by 3 bases; bases with no gene match: 9. CDR3 nucleotide sequence: TGTGCCAGCAGCTTGACAGGGCATGATCGGGAGCAGTACTTC. It encodes CASSLTGHDREQYF.

This clone appeared a few times. The chain uses TRBV7-3 and TRBJ2-3, with 13 bases lining up with TRBD2. Unmatched junction bases numbered 3, after V lost 5 bases and J lost 1 base. Germline assignment: CDR1 SGHTA and CDR2 FQGTGA. The CDR3 extends over 16 amino acids. The CDR3 DNA reads as TGTGCCAGCAGCACCGGGACTAGCGGGGGCACAGATACGCAGTATTTT. It codes for CASSTGTSGGTDTQYF.

Here the CDR3 reads CASSEAWGTAPNYGYTF. In nucleotides, the CDR3 is TGTGCCAGCAGTGAAGCGTGGGGGACAGCCCCGAACTATGGCTACACCTTC. J is TRBJ1-2 and V is TRBV2, with 7 bases matching TRBD1. The CDR3 runs to 17 residues. The J segment lost 2 bases and the V segment lost 0 bases, leaving 9 bases of the junction unmatched. Looked up from germline, CDR1 is SNHLY and CDR2 is FYNNEI.

The chain couples TRBV7-3 to TRBJ2-3, with 10 bases fitting TRBD2. The CDR3 consists of 15 residues. Germline loops: CDR1 SGHTA, CDR2 FQGTGA. V lost 5 bases, J lost 6 bases, and 8 bases stayed unmatched. The CDR3 loop is CASSTAGGPWDTQYF. The DNA for the CDR3 is TGTGCCAGCAGCACAGCGGGGGGGCCTTGGGATACGCAGTATTTT.

The chain has TRBV28 and TRBJ2-7, with TRBD2 as a possible D gene (5 bases). In germline, CDR1 is MDHEN, CDR2 SYDVKM. The CDR3 loop spans 12 amino acids. Trimming took 0 bases from V and 6 from J, leaving 6 bases between them. CDR3 sequence (DNA): TGTGCCAGCAGTTTATGGGGAGTCGAGCAGTACTTC. This translates into CASSLWGVEQYF.